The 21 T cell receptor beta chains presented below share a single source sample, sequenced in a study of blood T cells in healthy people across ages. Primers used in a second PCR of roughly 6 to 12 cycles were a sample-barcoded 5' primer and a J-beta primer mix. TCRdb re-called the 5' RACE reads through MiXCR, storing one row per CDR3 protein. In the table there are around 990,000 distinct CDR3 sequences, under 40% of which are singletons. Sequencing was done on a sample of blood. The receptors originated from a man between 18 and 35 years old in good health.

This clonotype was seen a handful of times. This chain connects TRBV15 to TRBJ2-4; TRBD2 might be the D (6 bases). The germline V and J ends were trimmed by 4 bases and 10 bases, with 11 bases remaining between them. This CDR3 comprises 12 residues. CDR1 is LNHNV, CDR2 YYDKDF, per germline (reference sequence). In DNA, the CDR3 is TGTGCCACCAGCAATAGCGGTTTAATTCAGTACTTC. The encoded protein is CATSNSGLIQYF.

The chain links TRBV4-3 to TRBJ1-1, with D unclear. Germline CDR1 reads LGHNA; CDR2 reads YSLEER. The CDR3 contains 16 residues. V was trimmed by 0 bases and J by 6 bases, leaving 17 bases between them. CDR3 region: CASSQDWPADQAEAFF. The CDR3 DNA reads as TGCGCCAGCAGCCAAGATTGGCCGGCAGATCAGGCTGAAGCTTTCTTT.

CDR3 sequence (DNA): TGTGCCAGCAGTGAAGGTCCAGGAGGAGAGACCCAGTTCTTC. Translation gives CASSEGPGGETQFF. This chain uses TRBV2 with TRBJ2-1; possibly TRBD2 for D (5 bases). Germline CDR1 SNHLY, CDR2 FYNNEI. V lost 1 base, J lost 13 bases, and 17 bases lay in between. This CDR3 is built from 14 residues.

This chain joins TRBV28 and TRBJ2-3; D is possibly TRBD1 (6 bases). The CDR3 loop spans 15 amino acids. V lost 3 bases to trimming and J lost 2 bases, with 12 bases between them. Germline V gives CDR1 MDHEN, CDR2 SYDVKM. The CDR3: CASSLPGDTTDTQYF. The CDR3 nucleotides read TGTGCCAGCAGTTTGCCAGGGGACACCACAGATACGCAGTATTTT.

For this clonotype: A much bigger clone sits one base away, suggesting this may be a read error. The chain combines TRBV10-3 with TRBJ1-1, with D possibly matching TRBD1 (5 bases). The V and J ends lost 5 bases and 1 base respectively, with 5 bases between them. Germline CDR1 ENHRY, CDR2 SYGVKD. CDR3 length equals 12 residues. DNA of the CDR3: TGTGCCATCAGTACAGGGAACACTGAAGCTTTCTTT. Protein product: CAISTGNTEAFF.

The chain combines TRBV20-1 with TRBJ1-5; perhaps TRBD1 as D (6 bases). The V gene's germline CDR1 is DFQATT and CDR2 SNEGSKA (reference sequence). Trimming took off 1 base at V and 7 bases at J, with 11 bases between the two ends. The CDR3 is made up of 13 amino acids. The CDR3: CSARAGTWQPQHF. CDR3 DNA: TGCAGTGCTAGAGCAGGGACATGGCAGCCCCAGCATTTT.

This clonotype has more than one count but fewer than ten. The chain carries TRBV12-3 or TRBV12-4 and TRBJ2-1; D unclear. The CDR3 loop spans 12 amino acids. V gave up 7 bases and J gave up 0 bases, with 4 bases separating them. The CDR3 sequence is CASKDSYNEQFF. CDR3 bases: TGTGCCAGCAAGGACTCCTACAATGAGCAGTTCTTC.

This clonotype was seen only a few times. The CDR3 region is CASSQQQAMNTEAFF. Written as DNA, the CDR3 is TGCGCCAGCAGCCAGCAACAGGCTATGAACACTGAAGCTTTCTTT. The genes are TRBV4-3 and TRBJ1-1; a weak D match, TRBD1 (5 bases). There are 15 residues in the CDR3. The V end was cut by 3 bases, the J end by 0 bases, with 11 bases between. Germline V gene lookup returns CDR1 LGHNA and CDR2 YSLEER.

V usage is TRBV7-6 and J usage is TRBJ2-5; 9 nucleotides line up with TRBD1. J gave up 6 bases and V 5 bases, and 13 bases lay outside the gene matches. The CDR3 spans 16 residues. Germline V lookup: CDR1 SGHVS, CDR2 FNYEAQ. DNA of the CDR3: TGTGCCAGCAGCATATCCGGGACAGGGTTGATGAAGACCCAGTACTTC. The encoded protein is CASSISGTGLMKTQYF.

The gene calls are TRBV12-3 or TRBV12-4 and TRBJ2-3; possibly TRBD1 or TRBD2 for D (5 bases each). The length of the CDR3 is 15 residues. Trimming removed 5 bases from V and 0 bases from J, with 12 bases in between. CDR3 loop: CASSRDGLSTDTQYF. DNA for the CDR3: TGTGCCAGCAGTCGGGACGGACTTAGCACAGATACGCAGTATTTT.

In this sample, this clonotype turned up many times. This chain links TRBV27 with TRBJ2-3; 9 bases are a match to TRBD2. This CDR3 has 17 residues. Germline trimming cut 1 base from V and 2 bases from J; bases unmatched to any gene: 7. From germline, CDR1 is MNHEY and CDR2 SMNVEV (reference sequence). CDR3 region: CASSLFRLAGFTDTQYF. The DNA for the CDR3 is TGTGCCAGCAGTTTATTCAGGCTAGCGGGGTTCACAGATACGCAGTATTTT.

CDR3 in amino acids: CASSQTRYGENQPQHF. The CDR3 bases are TGTGCCAGCAGCCAAACCCGGTACGGGGAAAATCAGCCCCAGCATTTT. The chain employs TRBV4-2 and TRBJ1-5, with no clear D. This CDR3 has 16 residues. Trimming left V 2 bases short and J 4 bases short, with 15 bases between. CDR1 and CDR2 from the germline V gene are LGHNA and YNFKEQ.

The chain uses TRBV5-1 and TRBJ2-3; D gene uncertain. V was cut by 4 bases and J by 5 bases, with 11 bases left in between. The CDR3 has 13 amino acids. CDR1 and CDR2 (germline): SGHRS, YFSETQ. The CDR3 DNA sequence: TGCGCCAGCAGCATTCCCAGTGAAGATACGCAGTATTTT. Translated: CASSIPSEDTQYF.

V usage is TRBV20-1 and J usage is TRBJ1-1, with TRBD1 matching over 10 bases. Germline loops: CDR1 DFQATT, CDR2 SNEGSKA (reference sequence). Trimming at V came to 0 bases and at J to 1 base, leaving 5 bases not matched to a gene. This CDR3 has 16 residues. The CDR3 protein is CSARDPGDRGNTEAFF. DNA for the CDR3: TGCAGTGCTAGAGATCCTGGGGACAGGGGGAACACTGAAGCTTTCTTT.

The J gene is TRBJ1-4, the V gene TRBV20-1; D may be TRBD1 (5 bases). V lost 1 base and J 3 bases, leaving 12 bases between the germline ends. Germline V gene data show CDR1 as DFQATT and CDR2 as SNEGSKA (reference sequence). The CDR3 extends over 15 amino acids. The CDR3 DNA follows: TGCAGTGCTAGAGCTGGGACTGATGCTAATGAAAAACTGTTTTTT. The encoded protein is CSARAGTDANEKLFF.

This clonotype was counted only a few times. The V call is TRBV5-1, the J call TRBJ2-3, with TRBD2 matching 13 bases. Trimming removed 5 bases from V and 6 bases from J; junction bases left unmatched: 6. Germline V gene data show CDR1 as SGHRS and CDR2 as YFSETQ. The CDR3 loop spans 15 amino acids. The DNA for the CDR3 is TGCGCCAGCAGACGACTAGCGGGGGGAAGGGATACGCAGTATTTT. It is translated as CASRRLAGGRDTQYF.

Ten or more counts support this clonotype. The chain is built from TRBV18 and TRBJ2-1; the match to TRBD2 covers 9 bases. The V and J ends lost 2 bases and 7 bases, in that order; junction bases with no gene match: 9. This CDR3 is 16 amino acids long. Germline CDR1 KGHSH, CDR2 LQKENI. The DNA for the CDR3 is TGTGCCAGCTCACCAATACTCGGCGGGGGGGCGAATGAGCAGTTCTTC. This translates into CASSPILGGGANEQFF. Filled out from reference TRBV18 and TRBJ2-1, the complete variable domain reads NAGVMQNPRHLVRRRGQEARLRCSPMKGHSHVYWYRQLPEEGLKFMVYLQKENIIDESGMPKERFSAEFPKEGPSILRIQQVVRGDSAAYFCASSPILGGGANEQFFGPGTRLTVL.

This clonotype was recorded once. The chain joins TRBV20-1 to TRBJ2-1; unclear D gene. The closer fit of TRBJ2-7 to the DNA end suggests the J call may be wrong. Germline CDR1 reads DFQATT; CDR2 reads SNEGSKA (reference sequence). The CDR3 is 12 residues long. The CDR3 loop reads CSASPRDNEQYF. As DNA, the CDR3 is TGCAGTGCTAGTCCCCGCGACAATGAGCAGTACTTC.

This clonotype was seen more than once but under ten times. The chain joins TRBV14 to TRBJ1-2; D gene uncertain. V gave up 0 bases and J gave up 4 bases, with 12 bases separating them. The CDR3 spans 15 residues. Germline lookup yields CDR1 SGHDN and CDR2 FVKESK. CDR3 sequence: CASSQDLWGSYGYTF. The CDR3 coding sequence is TGTGCCAGCAGCCAAGATCTTTGGGGATCCTATGGCTACACCTTC.

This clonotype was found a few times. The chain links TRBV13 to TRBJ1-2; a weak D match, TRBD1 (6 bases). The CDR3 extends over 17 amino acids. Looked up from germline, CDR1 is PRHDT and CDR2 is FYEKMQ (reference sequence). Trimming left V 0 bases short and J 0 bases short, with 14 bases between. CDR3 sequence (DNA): TGTGCCAGCAGCTTAGGAGACAGGCCGAGAGCTAACTATGGCTACACCTTC. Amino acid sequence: CASSLGDRPRANYGYTF.

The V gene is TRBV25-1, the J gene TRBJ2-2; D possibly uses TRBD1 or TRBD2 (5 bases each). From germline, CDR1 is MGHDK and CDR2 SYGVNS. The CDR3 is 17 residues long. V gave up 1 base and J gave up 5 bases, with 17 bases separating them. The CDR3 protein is CASSEFGALEVTGELFF. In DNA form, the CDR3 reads TGTGCCAGCAGTGAATTCGGGGCCCTGGAGGTAACCGGGGAGCTGTTTTTT. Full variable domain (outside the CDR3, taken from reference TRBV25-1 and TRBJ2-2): EADIYQTPRYLVIGTGKKITLECSQTMGHDKMYWYQQDPGMELHLIHYSYGVNSTEKGDLSSESTVSRIRTEHFPLTLESARPSHTSQYLCASSEFGALEVTGELFFGEGSRLTVL.